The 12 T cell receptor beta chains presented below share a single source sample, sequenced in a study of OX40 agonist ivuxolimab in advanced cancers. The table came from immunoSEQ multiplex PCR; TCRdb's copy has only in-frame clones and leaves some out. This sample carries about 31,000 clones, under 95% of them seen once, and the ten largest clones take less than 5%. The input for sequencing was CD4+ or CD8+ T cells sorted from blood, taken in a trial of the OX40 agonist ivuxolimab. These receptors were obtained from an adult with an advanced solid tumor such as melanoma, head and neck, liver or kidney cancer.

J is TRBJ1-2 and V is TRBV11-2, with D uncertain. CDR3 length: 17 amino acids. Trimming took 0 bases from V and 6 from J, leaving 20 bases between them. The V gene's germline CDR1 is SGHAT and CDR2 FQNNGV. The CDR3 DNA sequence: TGTGCCAGCAGCTTAGATACCCCCAGAACTGTCGCAAATGGCTACACCTTC. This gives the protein CASSLDTPRTVANGYTF.

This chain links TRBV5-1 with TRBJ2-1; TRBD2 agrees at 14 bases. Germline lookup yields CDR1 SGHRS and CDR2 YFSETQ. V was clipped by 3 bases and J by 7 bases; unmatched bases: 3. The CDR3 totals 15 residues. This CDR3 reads CASSWTSGRLNEQFF. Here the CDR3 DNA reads TGCGCCAGCAGCTGGACTAGCGGGAGGTTAAATGAGCAGTTCTTC.

The CDR3 spells CASSINPMEGYTF. The CDR3 DNA reads TGTGCCAGCAGCATAAACCCGATGGAGGGCTACACCTTC. The gene calls are TRBV6-5 and TRBJ1-2; D unresolved. This CDR3 has 13 residues. Trimming stripped 6 bases from V and 8 bases from J, with 16 bases between. CDR1 and CDR2 (germline): MNHEY, SVGAGI.

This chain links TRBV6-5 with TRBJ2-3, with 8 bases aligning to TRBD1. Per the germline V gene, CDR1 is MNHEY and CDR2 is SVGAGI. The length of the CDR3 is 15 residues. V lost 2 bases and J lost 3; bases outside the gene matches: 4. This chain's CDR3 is CASSYVTGGTDTQYF. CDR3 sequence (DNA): TGTGCCAGCAGTTACGTTACAGGGGGAACAGATACGCAGTATTTT.

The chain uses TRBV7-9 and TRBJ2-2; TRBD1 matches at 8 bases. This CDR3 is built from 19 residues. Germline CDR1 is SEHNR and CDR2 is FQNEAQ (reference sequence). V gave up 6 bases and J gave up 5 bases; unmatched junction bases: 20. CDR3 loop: CASSGAGQGVRIGTGELFF. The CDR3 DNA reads TGTGCCAGCAGTGGCGCCGGACAGGGAGTACGTATCGGGACCGGGGAGCTGTTTTTT.

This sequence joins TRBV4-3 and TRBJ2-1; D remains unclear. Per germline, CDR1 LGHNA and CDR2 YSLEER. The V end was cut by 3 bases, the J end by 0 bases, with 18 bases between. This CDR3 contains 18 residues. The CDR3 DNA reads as TGCGCCAGCAGCCACCTTCGGGTGGACGGAAGCTCCTACAATGAGCAGTTCTTC. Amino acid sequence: CASSHLRVDGSSYNEQFF.

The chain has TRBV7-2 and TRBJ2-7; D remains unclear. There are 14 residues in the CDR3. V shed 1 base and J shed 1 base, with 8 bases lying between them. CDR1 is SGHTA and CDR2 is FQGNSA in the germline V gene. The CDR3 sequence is CASSLGYSSYEQYF. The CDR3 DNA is TGTGCCAGCAGCTTAGGATACAGTTCCTACGAGCAGTACTTC.

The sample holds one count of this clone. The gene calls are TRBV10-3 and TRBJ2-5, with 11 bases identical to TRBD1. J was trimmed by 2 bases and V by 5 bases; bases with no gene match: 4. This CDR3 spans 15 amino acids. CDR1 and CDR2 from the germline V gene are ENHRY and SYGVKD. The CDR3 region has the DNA TGTGCCATCAGTAGGACAGGGGGCATACAAGAGACCCAGTACTTC. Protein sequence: CAISRTGGIQETQYF.

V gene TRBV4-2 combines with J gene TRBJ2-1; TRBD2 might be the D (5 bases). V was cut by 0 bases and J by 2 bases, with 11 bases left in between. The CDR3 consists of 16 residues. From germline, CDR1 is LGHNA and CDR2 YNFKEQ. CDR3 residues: CASSQEWEFTYNEQFF. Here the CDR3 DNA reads TGTGCCAGCAGCCAAGAATGGGAGTTCACCTACAATGAGCAGTTCTTC.

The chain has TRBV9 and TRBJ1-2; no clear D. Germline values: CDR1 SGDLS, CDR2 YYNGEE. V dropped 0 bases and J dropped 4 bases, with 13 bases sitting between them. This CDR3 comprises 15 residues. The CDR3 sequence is CASSVARAGGYGYTF. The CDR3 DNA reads TGTGCCAGCAGCGTAGCTCGGGCCGGTGGCTATGGCTACACCTTC.

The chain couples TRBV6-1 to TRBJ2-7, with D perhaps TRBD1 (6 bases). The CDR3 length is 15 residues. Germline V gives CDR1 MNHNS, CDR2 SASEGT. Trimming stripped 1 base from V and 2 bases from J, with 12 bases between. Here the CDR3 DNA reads TGTGCCAGCAGTGAAGTAACAGGGAGCCCCTACGAGCAGTACGTC. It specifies CASSEVTGSPYEQYV.

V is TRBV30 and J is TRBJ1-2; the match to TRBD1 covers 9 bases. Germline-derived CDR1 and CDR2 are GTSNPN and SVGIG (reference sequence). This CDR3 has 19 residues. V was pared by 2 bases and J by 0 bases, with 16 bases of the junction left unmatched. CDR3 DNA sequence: TGTGCCTGGAGTCCGACCCGGAGACAGGGGGTCCTAGCTAACTATGGCTACACCTTC. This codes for CAWSPTRRQGVLANYGYTF.